This T cell receptor beta chain was identified in a study of blood T cells in healthy people across ages. A second PCR, run for about 7 to 12 cycles, used a sample-barcoded 5' primer plus a J-beta primer mix. One entry per CDR3 protein results from TCRdb running MiXCR on the 5' RACE reads. The table records 1,500,000 or so distinct CDR3 sequences, about 45% of them present only once. Germline values: CDR1 SGHTA, CDR2 FQGTGA. V lost 5 bases to trimming and J lost 0 bases, with 16 bases between them. The CDR3 loop spans 16 amino acids. This clonotype showed up just a few times. The sample consisted of blood. The sequence derives from a young woman in good health. The chain uses TRBV7-3 and TRBJ1-1, with D tentatively TRBD1 (6 bases). The CDR3: CASSLNGGGVNTEAFF. The CDR3 DNA reads as TGTGCCAGCAGCCTGAACGGAGGGGGGGTGAACACTGAAGCTTTCTTT.